This entry lists 21 T cell receptor beta chains sequenced from one sample in a study of cytomegalovirus exposure and HLA in healthy donors. The primer mix had 60 Vbeta and 13 Jbeta primers. The table came from immunoSEQ multiplex PCR; TCRdb's copy has only in-frame clones and leaves some out. The sample has a few hundred thousand clones; roughly 90% are singletons. Specimen: PBMCs. The receptor set was obtained from a woman between 18 and 30 years old in good health and CMV-seronegative.

This clone was seen a few times. This chain joins TRBV6-1 and TRBJ1-2; D may be TRBD1 (6 bases). The V end was cut by 10 bases, the J end by 5 bases, with 14 bases between. The CDR3 is 12 amino acids. Looked up from germline, CDR1 is MNHNS and CDR2 is SASEGT. For the CDR3, the DNA is TGTGCCACCGGGACACGGGCTTATGGCTACACCTTC. Translated, it gives CATGTRAYGYTF.

This clone was seen only a few times. This sequence joins TRBV5-6 and TRBJ2-2; TRBD1 aligns across 9 bases. Germline V lookup: CDR1 SGHDT, CDR2 YYEEEE. The J segment lost 4 bases and the V segment lost 1 base, leaving 8 bases of the junction unmatched. The CDR3 length is 17 residues. For the CDR3, the DNA is TGTGCCAGCAGCTTGTTTGGACAGGGGATTGGCACCGGGGAGCTGTTTTTT. Translating it yields CASSLFGQGIGTGELFF. The full variable domain, rest sourced from reference TRBV5-6 and TRBJ2-2, is DAGVTQSPTHLIKTRGQQVTLRCSPKSGHDTVSWYQQALGQGPQFIFQYYEEEERQRGNFPDRFSGHQFPNYSSELNVNALLLGDSALYLCASSLFGQGIGTGELFFGEGSRLTVL.

This chain joins TRBV10-1 and TRBJ2-1, with D hard to call. Per germline, CDR1 WNHNN and CDR2 SYGVQD (reference sequence). Trimming removed 5 bases from V and 7 bases from J, with 9 bases in between. The CDR3 consists of 12 residues. The CDR3 DNA follows: TGCGCCAGCAGTAAAACAGAGAATGAGCAGTTCTTC. This codes for CASSKTENEQFF.

The CDR3 bases are TGTGCCAGCAGCGGTGGGCCTGAAAGTGGCTACACCTTC. Protein: CASSGGPESGYTF. The gene calls are TRBV9 and TRBJ1-2; D is ambiguous. The germline gives CDR1 SGDLS, CDR2 YYNGEE. The length of the CDR3 is 13 residues. V dropped 3 bases and J dropped 7 bases, with 13 bases sitting between them.

The rearrangement joins TRBV5-1 to TRBJ2-3; 13 positions agree with TRBD2. The CDR3 has 17 residues. Looked up from germline, CDR1 is SGHRS and CDR2 is YFSETQ. V shed 4 bases, J shed 1 base, and the junction held 6 bases outside the gene matches. The CDR3 region is CASSRTSGGHGTDTQYF. As DNA, the CDR3 is TGCGCCAGCAGCCGGACTAGCGGGGGTCACGGCACAGATACGCAGTATTTT.

The chain carries TRBV2 and TRBJ1-4, with D possibly TRBD1 on 6 matching bases. Germline CDR1 and CDR2: SNHLY and FYNNEI. The CDR3 consists of 14 residues. V was cut by 4 bases and J by 7 bases, with 13 bases left in between. For the CDR3, the DNA is TGTGCCAGCAGTGGAGGGGGGGACATTGAAAAACTGTTTTTT. Residues: CASSGGGDIEKLFF.

The gene calls are TRBV4-2 and TRBJ2-1, with TRBD2 matching over 12 bases. V shed 5 bases and J 8 bases; nucleotides not matched to a gene: 4. From germline, CDR1 is LGHNA and CDR2 YNFKEQ. The CDR3 runs 14 residues. The CDR3, as DNA: TGTGCCAGCAGCGAGACTAGCGGGGGAGATGAGCAGTTCTTC. Translating gives CASSETSGGDEQFF.

The table lists this clone with a count of one. The chain carries TRBV7-6 and TRBJ2-6; D is unresolved. This CDR3 is built from 15 residues. Germline lookup yields CDR1 SGHVS and CDR2 FNYEAQ. Trimming left V 2 bases short and J 2 bases short, with 7 bases between. The CDR3 coding sequence is TGTGCCAGCAGCTTAAGAACAACTGGGGCCAACGTCCTGACTTTC. Protein product: CASSLRTTGANVLTF.

The genes are TRBV5-1 and TRBJ2-3; no clear D. V lost 2 bases, J lost 0 bases, and 10 bases lay in between. CDR1 and CDR2 from the germline V gene are SGHRS and YFSETQ. This CDR3 region has 15 residues. The CDR3 DNA follows: TGCGCCAGCAGCTTAAAAGCTTTTAGCACAGATACGCAGTATTTT. It codes for CASSLKAFSTDTQYF.

This clone is a singleton in its sample. The junction departs from germline at one end; a sequencing error may be responsible. The V call is TRBV4-1, the J call TRBJ2-3, with 7 bases lining up with TRBD2. The CDR3 sequence is 15 residues long. Per the germline V gene, CDR1 is MGHRA and CDR2 is YSYEKL. The CDR3 nucleotides read TGCGCCAGCAGCCAAGCGGGGGGAAACACAGATACGCGGTATTTT. Protein sequence: CASSQAGGNTDTRYF.

The chain couples TRBV9 to TRBJ2-2; 9 positions match TRBD2. Germline lookup yields CDR1 SGDLS and CDR2 YYNGEE. V trimming: 3 bases; J trimming: 6 bases; junction bases outside the gene matches: 3. The CDR3 loop spans 14 amino acids. The CDR3 reads CASSARGGAGELFF. DNA for the CDR3: TGTGCCAGCAGCGCCCGCGGGGGGGCCGGGGAGCTGTTTTTT.

V is TRBV5-1 and J is TRBJ2-7; 12 bases map to TRBD1. The length of the CDR3 is 18 residues. The ends lost 1 base at V and 4 bases at J; junction bases unmatched: 12. Germline CDR1 is SGHRS and CDR2 is YFSETQ. The CDR3 region has the DNA TGCGCCAGCAGCTTGCCGGGGACAGGGGGCCCCACTTTTTACGAGCAGTACTTC. This translates into CASSLPGTGGPTFYEQYF.

The rearrangement uses TRBV6-1 and TRBJ2-3; 9 bases are shared with TRBD2. Germline trimming cut 4 bases from V and 1 base from J; bases unmatched to any gene: 3. Germline CDR1 reads MNHNS; CDR2 reads SASEGT. The CDR3 length is 15 residues. As DNA, the CDR3 is TGTGCCAGCAGTGTAGGCGGGGGGGGCACAGATACGCAGTATTTT. Translation: CASSVGGGGTDTQYF.

This chain joins TRBV19 and TRBJ1-4; 7 positions match TRBD1. This CDR3 has 15 amino acids. Looked up from germline, CDR1 is LNHDA and CDR2 is SQIVND (reference sequence). V was pared by 5 bases and J by 6 bases, with 9 bases of the junction left unmatched. The CDR3 DNA reads as TGTGCCAGTAGTCTTTCCGGGACAGAGGATGAAAAACTGTTTTTT. Protein: CASSLSGTEDEKLFF.

The rearrangement uses TRBV5-6 and TRBJ1-1; D possibly corresponds to TRBD1 (6 bases). Germline values: CDR1 SGHDT, CDR2 YYEEEE. Trimming shortened V by 0 bases and J by 7 bases, and 7 bases separated the two germline ends. CDR3 length equals 12 residues. The CDR3, as DNA: TGTGCCAGCAGCTTGGTGGACAGTGAAGCTTTCTTT. The encoded protein is CASSLVDSEAFF.

The CDR3 nucleotides are TGTGCCAGCAGCTTAGTCTCCACCGGGGAGCTGTTTTTT. It codes for CASSLVSTGELFF. The chain carries TRBV7-9 and TRBJ2-2, with D unclear. The CDR3 is 13 amino acids. Germline CDR1 is SEHNR and CDR2 is FQNEAQ (reference sequence). Trimming removed 1 base from V and 4 bases from J, with 4 bases in between.

The rearrangement uses TRBV7-9 and TRBJ2-4; TRBD2 agrees at 8 bases. This CDR3 comprises 18 residues. Germline V gene data show CDR1 as SEHNR and CDR2 as FQNEAQ (reference sequence). Unmatched junction bases numbered 9, after V lost 2 bases and J lost 0 bases. The chain's CDR3 is CASSLQNGGAIAKNIQYF. The CDR3 DNA is TGTGCCAGCAGCTTACAAAACGGGGGGGCGATAGCCAAAAACATTCAGTACTTC.

The chain employs TRBV6-6 and TRBJ2-3; 9 nucleotides match TRBD2. Germline V gene data show CDR1 as MNHNY and CDR2 as SVGAGI (reference sequence). V lost 7 bases to trimming and J lost 6 bases; unmatched junction nucleotides: 14. This CDR3 has 16 residues. In DNA, the CDR3 is TGTGCCAGCACGCCAGCGCGCGGGGGGGCCTGGGATACGCAGTATTTT. Protein sequence: CASTPARGGAWDTQYF.

This rearrangement joins TRBV2 to TRBJ1-2; tentatively, D is TRBD1 (6 bases). Trimming left V 7 bases short and J 8 bases short, with 17 bases between. CDR1 SNHLY and CDR2 FYNNEI come from the germline V gene. The CDR3 has 13 amino acids. The CDR3 nucleotides read TGTGCCAGCACCCCCAGGGGTCCCCTGGGCTACACCTTC. Its translation is CASTPRGPLGYTF.

The rearrangement uses TRBV7-9 and TRBJ2-1; 8 bases match TRBD2. The V and J ends lost 3 bases and 11 bases, in that order; junction bases with no gene match: 6. The CDR3 sequence is 13 residues long. Looked up from germline, CDR1 is SEHNR and CDR2 is FQNEAQ (reference sequence). The CDR3 nucleotides read TGTGCCAGCAGCTTCCCAGCGGGGGAGAAGCAGTTCTTC. Translation gives CASSFPAGEKQFF.

The V and J genes are TRBV5-1 and TRBJ2-7; 10 positions match TRBD1. The germline V gene has CDR1 SGHRS and CDR2 YFSETQ. This CDR3 is built from 16 residues. J gave up 4 bases and V 4 bases, and 11 bases lay outside the gene matches. Here the CDR3 DNA reads TGCGCCAGCAGCCCTCACCACGGGACAGGGGCTTACGAGCAGTACTTC. It is translated as CASSPHHGTGAYEQYF.